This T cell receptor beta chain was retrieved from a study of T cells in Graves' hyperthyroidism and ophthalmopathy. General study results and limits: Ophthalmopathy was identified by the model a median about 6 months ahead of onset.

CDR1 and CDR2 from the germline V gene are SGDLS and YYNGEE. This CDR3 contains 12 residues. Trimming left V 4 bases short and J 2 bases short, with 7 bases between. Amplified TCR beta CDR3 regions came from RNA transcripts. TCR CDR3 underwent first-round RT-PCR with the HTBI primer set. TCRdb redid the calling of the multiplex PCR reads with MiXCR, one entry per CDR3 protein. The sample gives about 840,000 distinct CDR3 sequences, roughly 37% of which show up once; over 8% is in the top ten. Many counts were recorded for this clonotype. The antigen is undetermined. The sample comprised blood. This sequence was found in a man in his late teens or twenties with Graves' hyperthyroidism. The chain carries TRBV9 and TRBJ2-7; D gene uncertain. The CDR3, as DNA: TGTGCCAGCAGCCGCAGACCCTACGAGCAGTACTTC. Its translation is CASSRRPYEQYF.